The 18 T cell receptor beta chains listed next were all sequenced from one sample in a study of blood T cell repertoires in COVID-19. Clones were sequenced by immunoSEQ multiplex PCR, and TCRdb holds only the in-frame ones, with some missing. This sample has about 400,000 clones, with 85% to 90% found just once. The specimen was PBMCs or T cells enriched from blood (not recorded which). Receptors were obtained from a woman in her 30s with acute COVID-19.

The V and J genes are TRBV7-2 and TRBJ2-7; D remains ambiguous. The length of the CDR3 is 15 residues. Germline assignment: CDR1 SGHTA and CDR2 FQGNSA. V was cut by 2 bases and J by 2 bases, with 13 bases left in between. DNA for the CDR3: TGTGCCAGCAGCTTACAGGTCAGTCTTACCTACGAGCAGTACTTC. It encodes CASSLQVSLTYEQYF.

This clone has only one observation. V and J are TRBV28 and TRBJ1-2, with D possibly TRBD1 on 5 matching bases. CDR1 is MDHEN, CDR2 SYDVKM, per germline. The CDR3 has 15 amino acids. V was cut by 2 bases and J by 1 base, with 11 bases left in between. CDR3 protein: CASSLQGSLNYGYTF. CDR3 DNA sequence: TGTGCCAGCAGTTTACAGGGCTCTCTTAACTATGGCTACACCTTC.

The chain recombines TRBV20-1 with TRBJ2-5, with a tentative D call TRBD2 (7 bases). The germline V gene has CDR1 DFQATT and CDR2 SNEGSKA (reference sequence). The CDR3 consists of 17 residues. Trimming cost V 3 bases and J 7 bases, with 27 bases left between them. CDR3 in amino acids: CSASSILFVAGATTQYF. The DNA of the CDR3 is TGCAGTGCTAGTTCAATTCTCTTCGTCGCGGGGGCGACGACCCAGTACTTC.

This clone was recorded once. The J gene is TRBJ2-7, the V gene TRBV7-2, with 11 bases fitting TRBD2. The V segment lost 1 base and the J segment 0 bases; nucleotides outside the gene matches: 8. The CDR3 totals 18 residues. Per the germline V gene, CDR1 is SGHTA and CDR2 is FQGNSA. CDR3 sequence reads: CASSLEASGGTSSYEQYF. CDR3 nucleotide sequence: TGTGCCAGCAGCTTAGAGGCTAGCGGGGGGACGAGCTCCTACGAGCAGTACTTC.

This clone was counted only a few times. The J gene is TRBJ1-3, the V gene TRBV19, with TRBD1 matching 7 bases. CDR3 length: 14 residues. From germline, CDR1 is LNHDA and CDR2 SQIVND (reference sequence). V gave up 7 bases and J gave up 0 bases; unmatched junction bases: 3. CDR3 in amino acids: CASIGQDSGNTIYF. Written as DNA, the CDR3 is TGTGCCAGTATCGGACAGGACTCTGGAAACACCATATATTTT.

This chain links TRBV28 with TRBJ1-6; 8 bases align to TRBD1. The CDR3 runs to 14 residues. Germline V gives CDR1 MDHEN, CDR2 SYDVKM. V gave up 5 bases and J gave up 6 bases; unmatched junction bases: 3. The CDR3 here is CASSETGVNSPLHF. DNA of the CDR3: TGTGCCAGCAGTGAGACAGGGGTTAATTCACCCCTCCACTTT.

V gene TRBV20-1 combines with J gene TRBJ1-2, with 7 bases aligning to TRBD1. This CDR3 comprises 10 residues. The germline CDR1 and CDR2 sequences are DFQATT and SNEGSKA (reference sequence). With 2 bases clipped from V and 14 bases from J, the junction kept 5 bases outside the gene matches. CDR3 nucleotide sequence: TGCAGTGCTAGACAGGGGACAGTAACCTTC. This translates into CSARQGTVTF.

The chain joins TRBV7-8 to TRBJ2-3; 11 nucleotides align to TRBD2. The length of the CDR3 is 16 residues. Trimming at V came to 5 bases and at J to 1 base, leaving 5 bases not matched to a gene. Germline values: CDR1 SGHVS, CDR2 FQNEAQ. DNA of the CDR3: TGTGCCAGCAGCCCACAACTAGCGGGGGGCACAGATACGCAGTATTTT. Its protein product is CASSPQLAGGTDTQYF. The entire variable domain, with the rest obtained from reference TRBV7-8 and TRBJ2-3, is as follows: GAGVSQSPRYKVAKRGQDVALRCDPISGHVSLFWYQQALGQGPEFLTYFQNEAQLDKSGLPSDRFFAERPEGSVSTLKIQRTQQEDSAVYLCASSPQLAGGTDTQYFGPGTRLTVL.

J is TRBJ2-2 and V is TRBV5-5; TRBD2 is a possible D gene (7 bases). V was clipped by 4 bases and J by 1 base, with 23 bases between them. This CDR3 has 19 amino acids. CDR1 and CDR2 from the germline V gene are SGHKS and YYEKEE (reference sequence). The CDR3 coding sequence is TGTGCCAGCAGCCCGGCTGGGGGGGCAGGCCGATGGAACACCGGGGAGCTGTTTTTT. Protein product: CASSPAGGAGRWNTGELFF. Combining the CDR3 with reference TRBV5-5 and TRBJ2-2 gives the whole variable domain DAGVTQSPTHLIKTRGQQVTLRCSPISGHKSVSWYQQVLGQGPQFIFQYYEKEERGRGNFPDRFSARQFPNYSSELNVNALLLGDSALYLCASSPAGGAGRWNTGELFFGEGSRLTVL.

This chain links TRBV18 with TRBJ2-3; no firm D call. Trimming removed 2 bases from V and 7 bases from J, with 10 bases in between. Germline assignment: CDR1 KGHSH and CDR2 LQKENI. The CDR3 contains 13 residues. The CDR3 protein is CASSPNRLNTQYF. The CDR3 nucleotides are TGTGCCAGCTCACCAAATCGGTTGAATACGCAGTATTTT.

This clone has just one count. The rearrangement joins TRBV5-5 to TRBJ2-7; D is unresolved. Trimming removed 0 bases from V and 4 bases from J, with 5 bases in between. This CDR3 is built from 12 residues. Germline V lookup: CDR1 SGHKS, CDR2 YYEKEE (reference sequence). CDR3 nucleotide sequence: TGTGCCAGCAGCTTGGGTCTATACGAGCAGTACTTC. It specifies CASSLGLYEQYF.

The rearrangement uses TRBV4-3 and TRBJ1-1; D uncertain. V lost 0 bases and J 11 bases, leaving 10 bases between the germline ends. This CDR3 has 12 residues. Germline assignment: CDR1 LGHNA and CDR2 YSLEER. The CDR3: CASSQDDRGAFF. DNA for the CDR3: TGCGCCAGCAGCCAAGACGACCGAGGGGCTTTCTTT.

This chain links TRBV24-1 with TRBJ1-2; possible D gene TRBD1, 6 bases. This CDR3 has 16 amino acids. The germline gives CDR1 KGHDR, CDR2 SFDVKD. V was clipped by 3 bases and J by 3 bases, with 16 bases between them. CDR3 sequence: CATSDPRQTGHYGYTF. CDR3 DNA sequence: TGTGCCACCAGTGATCCACGTCAAACAGGGCACTATGGCTACACCTTC.

The chain recombines TRBV5-1 with TRBJ1-3; a possible D gene is TRBD1 (5 bases). CDR3 length: 14 amino acids. V lost 8 bases to trimming and J lost 1 base, with 13 bases between them. CDR1 and CDR2 (germline): SGHRS, YFSETQ. CDR3 bases: TGCGCCAGTGGAGGGGCAGGGTCTGGAAACACCATATATTTT. Encoded protein: CASGGAGSGNTIYF.

In its sample, this clone was seen once. V usage is TRBV10-3 and J usage is TRBJ2-5, with 8 bases that match TRBD1. Per the germline V gene, CDR1 is ENHRY and CDR2 is SYGVKD. The V segment lost 6 bases and the J segment 1 base; nucleotides outside the gene matches: 4. The CDR3 runs to 14 residues. The CDR3, as DNA: TGTGCCATCAGCCCGGACAGGGTCCAAGAGACCCAGTACTTC. This codes for CAISPDRVQETQYF.

Concerning this clone: Other DNA variants within this sample encode the same CDR3. The DNA for the CDR3 is TGCGCCAGCAGCTTGTCTGGGGGGGCCTACGAGCAGTACTTC. It yields the protein CASSLSGGAYEQYF. The chain combines TRBV5-1 with TRBJ2-7, with TRBD2 matching 7 bases. Germline CDR1 SGHRS, CDR2 YFSETQ. The junction had 3 bases not matched to a gene; V was cut back by 1 base and J by 2 bases. This CDR3 has 14 residues. The variable domain in full, completed from reference TRBV5-1 and TRBJ2-7, reads KAGVTQTPRYLIKTRGQQVTLSCSPISGHRSVSWYQQTPGQGLQFLFEYFSETQRNKGNFPGRFSGRQFSNSRSEMNVSTLELGDSALYLCASSLSGGAYEQYFGPGTRLTVT.

This clone was found a few times. This chain connects TRBV15 to TRBJ1-5; 8 bases line up with TRBD1. The CDR3 is 18 residues long. Unmatched junction bases numbered 11, after V lost 3 bases and J lost 1 base. Germline-derived CDR1 and CDR2 are LNHNV and YYDKDF (reference sequence). The CDR3 protein is CATSSRGDRRNSNQPQHF. The CDR3 DNA reads as TGTGCCACCAGCAGCCGTGGGGACAGGCGGAACAGCAATCAGCCCCAGCATTTT.

This clone was counted only a few times. V gene TRBV29-1 combines with J gene TRBJ2-7; the D is unclear. Trimming removed 0 bases at V and 0 bases at J, with 9 bases between. Germline V gene lookup returns CDR1 SQVTM and CDR2 ANQGSEA. There are 14 residues in the CDR3. DNA for the CDR3: TGCAGCGTTGAAGACTACTATAACTCCTACGAGCAGTACTTC. Amino acid sequence: CSVEDYYNSYEQYF.